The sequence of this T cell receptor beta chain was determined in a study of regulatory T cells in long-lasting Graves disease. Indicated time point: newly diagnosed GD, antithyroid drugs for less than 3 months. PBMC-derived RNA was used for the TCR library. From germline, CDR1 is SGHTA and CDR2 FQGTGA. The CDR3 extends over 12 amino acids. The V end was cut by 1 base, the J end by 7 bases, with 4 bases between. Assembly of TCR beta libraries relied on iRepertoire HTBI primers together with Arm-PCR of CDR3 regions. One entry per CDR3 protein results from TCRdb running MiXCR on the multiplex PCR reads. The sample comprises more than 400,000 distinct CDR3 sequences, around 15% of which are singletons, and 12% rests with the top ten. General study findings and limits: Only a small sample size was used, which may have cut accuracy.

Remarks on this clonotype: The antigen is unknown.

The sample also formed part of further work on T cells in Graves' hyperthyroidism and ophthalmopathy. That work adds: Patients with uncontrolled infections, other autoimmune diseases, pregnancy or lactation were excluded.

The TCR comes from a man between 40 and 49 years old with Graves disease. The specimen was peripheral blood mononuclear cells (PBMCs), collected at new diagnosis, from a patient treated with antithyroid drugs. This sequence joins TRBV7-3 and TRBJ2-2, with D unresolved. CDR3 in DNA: TGTGCCAGCAGCTTAAATGTCGGGGAGCTGTTTTTT. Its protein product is CASSLNVGELFF.